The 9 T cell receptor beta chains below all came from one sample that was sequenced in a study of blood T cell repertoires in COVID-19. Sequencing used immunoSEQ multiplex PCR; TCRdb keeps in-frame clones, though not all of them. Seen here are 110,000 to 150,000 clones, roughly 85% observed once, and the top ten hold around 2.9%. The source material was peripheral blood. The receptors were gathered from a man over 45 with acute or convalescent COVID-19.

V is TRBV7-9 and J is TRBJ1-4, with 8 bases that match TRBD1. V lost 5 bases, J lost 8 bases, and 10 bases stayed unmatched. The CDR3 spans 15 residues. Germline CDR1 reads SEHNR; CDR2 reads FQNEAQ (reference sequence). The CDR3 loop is CASSPEGTGVEKLFF. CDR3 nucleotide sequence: TGTGCCAGCAGCCCGGAGGGGACAGGTGTCGAAAAACTGTTTTTT.

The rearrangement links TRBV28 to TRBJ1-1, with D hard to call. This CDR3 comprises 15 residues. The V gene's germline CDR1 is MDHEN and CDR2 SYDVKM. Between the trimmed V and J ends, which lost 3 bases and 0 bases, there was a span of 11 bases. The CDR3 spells CASSFRGFMNTEAFF. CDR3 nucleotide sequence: TGTGCCAGCAGTTTCCGAGGATTCATGAACACTGAAGCTTTCTTT.

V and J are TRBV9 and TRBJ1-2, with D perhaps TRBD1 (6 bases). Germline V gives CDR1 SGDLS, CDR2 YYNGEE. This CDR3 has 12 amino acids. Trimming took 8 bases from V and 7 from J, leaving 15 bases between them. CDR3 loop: CASSVQGGGYTF. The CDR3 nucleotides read TGTGCCAGTTCGGTTCAAGGGGGTGGCTACACCTTC.

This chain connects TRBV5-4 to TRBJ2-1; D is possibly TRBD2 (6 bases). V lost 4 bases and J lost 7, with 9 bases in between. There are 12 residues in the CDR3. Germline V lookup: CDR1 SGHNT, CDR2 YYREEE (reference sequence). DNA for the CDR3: TGTGCCAGCAGCCCAGGGACTAATGAGCAGTTCTTC. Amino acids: CASSPGTNEQFF.

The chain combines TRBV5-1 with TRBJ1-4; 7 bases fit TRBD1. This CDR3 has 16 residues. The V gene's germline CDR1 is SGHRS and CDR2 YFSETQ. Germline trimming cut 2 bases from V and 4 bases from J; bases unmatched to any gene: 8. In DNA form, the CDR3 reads TGCGCCAGCAGCTTACAGGGGAATGAGATTAATGAAAAACTGTTTTTT. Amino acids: CASSLQGNEINEKLFF.

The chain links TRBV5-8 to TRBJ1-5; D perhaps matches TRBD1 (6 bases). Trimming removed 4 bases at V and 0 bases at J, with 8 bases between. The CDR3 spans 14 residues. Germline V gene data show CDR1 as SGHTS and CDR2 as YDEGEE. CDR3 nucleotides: TGTGCCAGCAGCCGGGACAATAGCAATCAGCCCCAGCATTTT. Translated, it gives CASSRDNSNQPQHF.

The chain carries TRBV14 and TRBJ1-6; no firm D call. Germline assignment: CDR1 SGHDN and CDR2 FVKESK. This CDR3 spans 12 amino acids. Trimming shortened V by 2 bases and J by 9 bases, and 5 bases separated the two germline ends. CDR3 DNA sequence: TGTGCCAGCAGCCAAACGGGTTCACCCCTCCACTTT. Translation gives CASSQTGSPLHF.

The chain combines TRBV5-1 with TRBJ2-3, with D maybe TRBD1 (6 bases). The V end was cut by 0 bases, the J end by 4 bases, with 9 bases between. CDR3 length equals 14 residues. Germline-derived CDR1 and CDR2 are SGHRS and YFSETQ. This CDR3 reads CASSLEGDPDTQYF. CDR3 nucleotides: TGCGCCAGCAGCTTGGAGGGGGACCCAGATACGCAGTATTTT. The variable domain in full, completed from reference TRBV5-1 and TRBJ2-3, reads KAGVTQTPRYLIKTRGQQVTLSCSPISGHRSVSWYQQTPGQGLQFLFEYFSETQRNKGNFPGRFSGRQFSNSRSEMNVSTLELGDSALYLCASSLEGDPDTQYFGPGTRLTVL.

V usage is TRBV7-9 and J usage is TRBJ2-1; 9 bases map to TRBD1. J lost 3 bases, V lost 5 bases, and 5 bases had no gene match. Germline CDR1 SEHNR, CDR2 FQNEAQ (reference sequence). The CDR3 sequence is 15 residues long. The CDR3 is CASSRGQGNYNEQFF. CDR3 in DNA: TGTGCCAGCAGCCGGGGACAGGGAAACTACAATGAGCAGTTCTTC. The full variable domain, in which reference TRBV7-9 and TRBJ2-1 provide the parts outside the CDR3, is DTGVSQNPRHKITKRGQNVTFRCDPISEHNRLYWYRQTLGQGPEFLTYFQNEAQLEKSRLLSDRFSAERPKGSFSTLEIQRTEQGDSAMYLCASSRGQGNYNEQFFGPGTRLTVL.